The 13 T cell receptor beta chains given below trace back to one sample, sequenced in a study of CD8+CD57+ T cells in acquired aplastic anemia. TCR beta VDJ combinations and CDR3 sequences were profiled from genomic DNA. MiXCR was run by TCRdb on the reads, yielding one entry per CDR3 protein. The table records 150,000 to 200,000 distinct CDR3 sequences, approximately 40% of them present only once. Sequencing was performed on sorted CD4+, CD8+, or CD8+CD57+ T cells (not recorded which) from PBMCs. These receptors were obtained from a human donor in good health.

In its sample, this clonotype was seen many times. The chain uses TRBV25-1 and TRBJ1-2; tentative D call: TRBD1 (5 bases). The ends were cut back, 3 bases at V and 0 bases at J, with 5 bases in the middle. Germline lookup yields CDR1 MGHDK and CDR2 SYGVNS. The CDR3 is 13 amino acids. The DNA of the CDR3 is TGTGCCAGCAGTGAGACAGCTAACTATGGCTACACCTTC. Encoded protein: CASSETANYGYTF.

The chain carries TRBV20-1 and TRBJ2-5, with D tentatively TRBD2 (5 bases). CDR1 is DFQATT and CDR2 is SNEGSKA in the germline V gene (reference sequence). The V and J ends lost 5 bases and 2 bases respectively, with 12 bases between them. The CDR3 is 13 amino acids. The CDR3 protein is CSAESGVQETQYF. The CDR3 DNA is TGCAGTGCTGAAAGCGGAGTACAAGAGACCCAGTACTTC.

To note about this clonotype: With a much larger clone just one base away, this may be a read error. CDR3 region: CANSGQGISNQPQHF. The DNA of the CDR3 is TGTGCCAATAGTGGTCAGGGTATCAGCAATCAGCCCCAGCATTTT. This chain links TRBV19 with TRBJ1-5; maybe TRBD1 (5 bases). The CDR3 totals 15 residues. Looked up from germline, CDR1 is LNHDA and CDR2 is SQIVND (reference sequence).

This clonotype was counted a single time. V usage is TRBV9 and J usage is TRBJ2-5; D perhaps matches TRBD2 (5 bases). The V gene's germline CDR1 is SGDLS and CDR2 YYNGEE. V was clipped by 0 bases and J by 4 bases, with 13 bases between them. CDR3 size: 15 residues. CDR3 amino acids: CASSVAVAGGETQYF. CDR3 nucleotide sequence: TGTGCCAGCAGCGTAGCCGTGGCGGGCGGAGAGACCCAGTACTTC. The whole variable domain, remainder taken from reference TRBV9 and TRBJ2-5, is DSGVTQTPKHLITATGQRVTLRCSPRSGDLSVYWYQQSLDQGLQFLIQYYNGEERAKGNILERFSAQQFPDLHSELNLSSLELGDSALYFCASSVAVAGGETQYFGPGTRLLVL.

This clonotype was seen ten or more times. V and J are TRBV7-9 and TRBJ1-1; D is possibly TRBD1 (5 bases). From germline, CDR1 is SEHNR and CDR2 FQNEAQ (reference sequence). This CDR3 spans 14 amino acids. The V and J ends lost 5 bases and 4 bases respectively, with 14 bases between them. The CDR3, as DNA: TGTGCCAGCAGCCCAACCCTGGGGGGCACTGAAGCTTTCTTT. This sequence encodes CASSPTLGGTEAFF.

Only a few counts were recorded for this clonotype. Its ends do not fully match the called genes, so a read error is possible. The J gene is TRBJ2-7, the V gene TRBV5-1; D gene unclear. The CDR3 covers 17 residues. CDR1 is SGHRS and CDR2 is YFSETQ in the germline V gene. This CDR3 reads CASSLGLVGSHFYGQYF. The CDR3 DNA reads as TGCGCCAGCAGCTTGGGATTGGTGGGATCACATTTCTACGGGCAGTACTTC.

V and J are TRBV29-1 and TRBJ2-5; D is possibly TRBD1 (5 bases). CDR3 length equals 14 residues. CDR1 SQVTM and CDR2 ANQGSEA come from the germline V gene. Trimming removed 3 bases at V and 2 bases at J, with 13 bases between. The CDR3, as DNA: TGCAGCGTTGAGGTACTGGGGCATCAAGAGACCCAGTACTTC. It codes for CSVEVLGHQETQYF. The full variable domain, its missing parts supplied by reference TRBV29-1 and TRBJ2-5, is SAVISQKPSRDICQRGTSLTIQCQVDSQVTMMFWYRQQPGQSLTLIATANQGSEATYESGFVIDKFPISRPNLTFSTLTVSNMSPEDSSIYLCSVEVLGHQETQYFGPGTRLLVL.

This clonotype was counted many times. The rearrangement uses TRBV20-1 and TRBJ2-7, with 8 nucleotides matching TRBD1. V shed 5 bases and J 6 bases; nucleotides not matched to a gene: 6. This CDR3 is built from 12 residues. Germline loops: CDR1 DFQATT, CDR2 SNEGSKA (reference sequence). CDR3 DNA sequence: TGCAGTGCTCAGGGGGCGTGGGGCGAGCAGTACTTC. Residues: CSAQGAWGEQYF.

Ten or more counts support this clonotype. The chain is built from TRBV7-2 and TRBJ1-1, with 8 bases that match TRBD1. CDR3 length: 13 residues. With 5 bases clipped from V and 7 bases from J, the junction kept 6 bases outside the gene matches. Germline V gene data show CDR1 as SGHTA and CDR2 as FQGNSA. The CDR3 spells CASSPRQGFEAFF. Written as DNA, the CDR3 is TGTGCCAGCAGCCCCAGACAGGGGTTTGAAGCTTTCTTT.

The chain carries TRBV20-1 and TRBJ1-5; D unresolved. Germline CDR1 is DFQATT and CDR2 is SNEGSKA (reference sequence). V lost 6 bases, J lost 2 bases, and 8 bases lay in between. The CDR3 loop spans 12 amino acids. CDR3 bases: TGCAGTGCCCCGAGCGGCAATCAGCCCCAGCATTTT. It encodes CSAPSGNQPQHF.

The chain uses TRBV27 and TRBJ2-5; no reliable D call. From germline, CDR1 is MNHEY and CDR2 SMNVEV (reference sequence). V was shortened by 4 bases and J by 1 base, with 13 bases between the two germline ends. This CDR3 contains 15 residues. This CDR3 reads CASSYGRIPQETQYF. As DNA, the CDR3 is TGTGCCAGCAGTTACGGACGGATCCCCCAAGAGACCCAGTACTTC.

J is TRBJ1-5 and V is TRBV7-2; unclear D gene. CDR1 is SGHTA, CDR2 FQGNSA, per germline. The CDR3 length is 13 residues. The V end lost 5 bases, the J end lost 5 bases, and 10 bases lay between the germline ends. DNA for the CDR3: TGTGCCAGCAGCATTATTCGGTATCAGCCCCAGCATTTT. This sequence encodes CASSIIRYQPQHF.

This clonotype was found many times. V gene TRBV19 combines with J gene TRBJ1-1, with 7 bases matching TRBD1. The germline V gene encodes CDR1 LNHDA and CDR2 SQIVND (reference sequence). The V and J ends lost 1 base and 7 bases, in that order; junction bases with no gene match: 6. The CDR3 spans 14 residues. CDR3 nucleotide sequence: TGTGCCAGTAGTATAGGAAGGGGGCAGGTTGAAGCTTTCTTT. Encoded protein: CASSIGRGQVEAFF. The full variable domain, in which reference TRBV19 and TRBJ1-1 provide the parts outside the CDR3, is DGGITQSPKYLFRKEGQNVTLSCEQNLNHDAMYWYRQDPGQGLRLIYYSQIVNDFQKGDIAEGYSVSREKKESFPLTVTSAQKNPTAFYLCASSIGRGQVEAFFGQGTRLTVV.